This passage covers 9 T cell receptor beta chains from one sample sequenced in a study of OX40 agonist ivuxolimab in advanced cancers. The table came from immunoSEQ multiplex PCR; TCRdb's copy has only in-frame clones and leaves some out. The data show tens of thousands of clones, about four fifths seen once. Sequences were derived from CD4+ or CD8+ T cells sorted from blood, sampled in a trial of the OX40 agonist ivuxolimab. Receptor source: an adult with an advanced solid tumor such as melanoma, head and neck, liver or kidney cancer.

V and J are TRBV9 and TRBJ1-4; 9 bases match TRBD1. Germline-derived CDR1 and CDR2 are SGDLS and YYNGEE. CDR3 length: 14 amino acids. Trimming at V came to 4 bases and at J to 6 bases, leaving 4 bases not matched to a gene. The CDR3 is CASSIQGADEKLFF. The CDR3 coding sequence is TGTGCCAGCAGCATACAGGGGGCGGATGAAAAACTGTTTTTT.

The chain has TRBV28 and TRBJ2-1; D is perhaps TRBD2 (5 bases). Germline CDR1 is MDHEN and CDR2 is SYDVKM. The CDR3 is made up of 15 amino acids. V lost 2 bases to trimming and J lost 7 bases, with 15 bases between them. The CDR3 bases are TGTGCCAGCAGTTTAAGTGGGAGACCCGTAAATGAGCAGTTCTTC. Protein sequence: CASSLSGRPVNEQFF.

The chain combines TRBV19 with TRBJ2-7; perhaps TRBD1 as D (8 bases). CDR1 LNHDA and CDR2 SQIVND come from the germline V gene (reference sequence). The CDR3 is made up of 13 amino acids. Deletions cut 3 bases from V and 6 bases from J, with 12 bases between. The CDR3 coding sequence is TGTGCCAGTAGTATGGACAGGGAGGGCGAGCAGTACTTC. It translates to CASSMDREGEQYF.

The genes are TRBV9 and TRBJ2-2, with TRBD1 matching over 9 bases. V gave up 3 bases and J gave up 0 bases; unmatched junction bases: 3. Germline V lookup: CDR1 SGDLS, CDR2 YYNGEE. There are 16 residues in the CDR3. CDR3 protein: CASSARQGANTGELFF. The CDR3 bases are TGTGCCAGCAGCGCGCGACAGGGGGCGAACACCGGGGAGCTGTTTTTT.

The chain is built from TRBV10-3 and TRBJ2-2, with 7 bases lining up with TRBD1. Germline V gene data show CDR1 as ENHRY and CDR2 as SYGVKD. This CDR3 has 15 amino acids. V dropped 5 bases and J dropped 6; count of bases not matched to a gene: 9. CDR3 sequence (DNA): TGTGCCATCAGTATTACAGGGGAAGGGGCCGGGGAGCTGTTTTTT. Amino acids: CAISITGEGAGELFF.

The CDR3 loop reads CASSAYVSGHRGGELFF. CDR3 sequence (DNA): TGCGCCAGCAGTGCCTATGTTAGCGGCCACCGGGGCGGGGAGCTGTTTTTT. The chain is built from TRBV10-2 and TRBJ2-2; perhaps TRBD2 as D (6 bases). This CDR3 comprises 17 residues. Germline V gives CDR1 WSHSY, CDR2 SAAADI. Trimming took off 4 bases at V and 7 bases at J, with 22 bases between the two ends.

This sequence joins TRBV7-9 and TRBJ1-2, with TRBD1 as a possible D gene (5 bases). The CDR3 contains 13 residues. Germline V gene sequence: CDR1 SEHNR, CDR2 FQNEAQ (reference sequence). Between the trimmed V and J ends, which lost 1 base and 8 bases, there was a span of 11 bases. The CDR3 bases are TGTGCCAGCAGCTTAGATGGGGGTGGAGGCTACACCTTC. Residues: CASSLDGGGGYTF.

Relative to its sample, this clone is medium-sized (0.01 to 0.1%). The V call is TRBV27, the J call TRBJ2-7, with D possibly TRBD1 on 6 matching bases. Germline loops: CDR1 MNHEY, CDR2 SMNVEV (reference sequence). Between the trimmed V and J ends, which lost 6 bases and 7 bases, there was a span of 25 bases. This CDR3 has 16 residues. CDR3 sequence: CASSRAGTSKQGEQYF. DNA of the CDR3: TGTGCCAGCAGCCGGGCCGGGACCTCCAAGCAGGGGGAGCAGTACTTC.

The V call is TRBV25-1, the J call TRBJ2-2; D is unresolved. The V gene's germline CDR1 is MGHDK and CDR2 SYGVNS. V lost 4 bases and J lost 2, with 14 bases in between. The CDR3 is 16 residues long. The CDR3 loop reads CASSVPALGNTGELFF. The CDR3 DNA reads as TGTGCCAGCAGTGTCCCCGCGTTGGGAAACACCGGGGAGCTGTTTTTT.